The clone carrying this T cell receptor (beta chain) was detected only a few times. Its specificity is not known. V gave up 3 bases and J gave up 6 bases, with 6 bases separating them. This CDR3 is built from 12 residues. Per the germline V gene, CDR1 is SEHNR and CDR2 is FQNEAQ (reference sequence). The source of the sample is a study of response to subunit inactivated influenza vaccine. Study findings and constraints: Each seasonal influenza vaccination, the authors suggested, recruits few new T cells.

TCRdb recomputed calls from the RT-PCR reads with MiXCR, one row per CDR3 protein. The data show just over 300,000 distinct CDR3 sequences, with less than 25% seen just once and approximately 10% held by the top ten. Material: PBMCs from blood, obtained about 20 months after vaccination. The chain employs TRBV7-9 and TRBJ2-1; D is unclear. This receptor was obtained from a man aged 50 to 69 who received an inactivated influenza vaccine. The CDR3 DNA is TGTGCCAGCAGCTTGAGGATCAATGAGCAGTTCTTC. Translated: CASSLRINEQFF.